The 14 T cell receptor beta chains below were found in one sample sequenced in a study of shared clonotypes between healthy human individuals (TCRdb year 2020). The method behind the library was the immunoSEQ multiplex PCR assay. The table comes from immuneACCESS by way of TCRdb, which keeps in-frame sequences with V and J called. Part of the clones is missing from these tables; in studies checked, under half for an unresolved V gene and the rest for unknown reasons. The sample has millions of clones on record, around 95% of them singletons. 0.13% of the sample is held by the ten biggest clonotypes. The sequencing sample was made of naive CD4+ T cells sorted from blood. The sample's cell subset or site, from its label and the paper: CD45RA+ positively selected. The source of these receptors is a man between 18 and 35 years old in good health.

This chain uses TRBV30 with TRBJ2-5, with 8 bases that match TRBD2. Germline CDR1 is GTSNPN and CDR2 is SVGIG (reference sequence). V was pared by 2 bases and J by 5 bases, with 7 bases of the junction left unmatched. The CDR3 covers 14 residues. The CDR3 nucleotides read TGTGCCTGGAGTACGGGGGGGCCGGGGGAGACCCAGTACTTC. Translating gives CAWSTGGPGETQYF.

The rearrangement links TRBV7-2 to TRBJ2-7; D is unclear. CDR1 is SGHTA, CDR2 FQGNSA, per germline. The CDR3 runs to 13 residues. V lost 5 bases, J lost 3 bases, and 11 bases lay in between. CDR3 bases: TGTGCCAGCAGCCCCCCAAACTTCTACGAGCAGTACTTC. As protein: CASSPPNFYEQYF.

The CDR3, as DNA: TGTGCCAGCAGGGGGGGGCACACAGATACGCAGTATTTT. This translates into CASRGGHTDTQYF. V is TRBV28 and J is TRBJ2-3; the D gene is possibly TRBD2 (7 bases). The germline V and J ends were trimmed by 6 bases and 2 bases, with 9 bases remaining between them. The CDR3 covers 13 residues. Looked up from germline, CDR1 is MDHEN and CDR2 is SYDVKM.

V gene TRBV10-3 combines with J gene TRBJ2-1; D unclear. CDR1 is ENHRY, CDR2 SYGVKD, per germline. CDR3 length: 16 residues. The V end lost 0 bases, the J end lost 0 bases, and 9 bases lay between the germline ends. CDR3 in DNA: TGTGCCATCAGTGAGTCTTCAGGATTCTCCTACAATGAGCAGTTCTTC. It yields the protein CAISESSGFSYNEQFF.

This clone was picked up a small number of times. The CDR3 DNA reads TGCGCCAGCAGCCAAAGGACGGACAGGGTTGGCTCACCCCTCCACTTT. This encodes CASSQRTDRVGSPLHF. The rearrangement uses TRBV4-1 and TRBJ1-6; 8 bases map to TRBD1. V trimming: 2 bases; J trimming: 10 bases; junction bases outside the gene matches: 10. The CDR3 contains 16 residues. Germline loops: CDR1 MGHRA, CDR2 YSYEKL.

This chain links TRBV5-1 with TRBJ2-5; TRBD1 is a possible D gene (6 bases). The CDR3 has 15 amino acids. The V and J ends lost 0 bases and 5 bases respectively, with 14 bases between them. CDR1 is SGHRS, CDR2 YFSETQ, per germline. The CDR3 is CASSLDGRGGETQYF. CDR3 sequence (DNA): TGCGCCAGCAGCTTGGATGGCAGGGGCGGGGAGACCCAGTACTTC.

The chain links TRBV2 to TRBJ2-7; 9 bases agree with TRBD1. This CDR3 comprises 12 residues. The V gene's germline CDR1 is SNHLY and CDR2 FYNNEI. The junction had 3 bases not matched to a gene; V was cut back by 6 bases and J by 6 bases. The CDR3 nucleotides are TGTGCCAGCAGCGCGGACAGGGGCGAGCAGTACTTC. It codes for CASSADRGEQYF.

Here the CDR3 DNA reads TGCGCCAGCCGCCGGACTAGCGGGGATCAAGAGACCCAGTACTTC. Amino acids: CASRRTSGDQETQYF. V is TRBV4-1 and J is TRBJ2-5, with TRBD2 matching over 12 bases. CDR1 is MGHRA, CDR2 YSYEKL, per germline. Trimming took 8 bases from V and 2 from J; bases not matched to a gene: 6. The CDR3 runs 15 residues.

This sequence joins TRBV10-3 and TRBJ2-7, with TRBD1 as a possible D gene (6 bases). This CDR3 comprises 13 residues. V dropped 2 bases and J dropped 9 bases, with 14 bases sitting between them. CDR1 and CDR2 (germline): ENHRY, SYGVKD. The chain's CDR3 is CAISEQGRSGQYF. CDR3 sequence (DNA): TGTGCCATCAGTGAGCAGGGGCGCTCAGGGCAGTACTTC.

The rearrangement joins TRBV5-1 to TRBJ1-1, with D perhaps TRBD1 (5 bases). The CDR3 is 13 residues long. The V gene lost 2 bases and the J gene lost 4 bases, with 9 bases spanning the gap. Per the germline V gene, CDR1 is SGHRS and CDR2 is YFSETQ. The CDR3 reads CASSFIGGTEAFF. DNA for the CDR3: TGCGCCAGCAGCTTTATTGGGGGCACTGAAGCTTTCTTT.

This clone was observed a single time. V gene TRBV9 combines with J gene TRBJ2-3; D possibly corresponds to TRBD1 (6 bases). This CDR3 has 14 residues. Between the trimmed V and J ends, which lost 0 bases and 6 bases, there was a span of 11 bases. The V gene's germline CDR1 is SGDLS and CDR2 YYNGEE. CDR3 sequence: CASSVALRGDTQYF. In DNA, the CDR3 is TGTGCCAGCAGCGTAGCTTTAAGGGGGGATACGCAGTATTTT.

The V gene is TRBV7-9, the J gene TRBJ1-2, with D maybe TRBD1 (5 bases). V was shortened by 6 bases and J by 6 bases, with 14 bases between the two germline ends. CDR1 is SEHNR, CDR2 FQNEAQ, per germline (reference sequence). The CDR3 is made up of 13 amino acids. DNA of the CDR3: TGTGCCAGCAGGCGCGACAGCGAGGATGGCTACACCTTC. Translation gives CASRRDSEDGYTF.

As concerns this clone: This specimen includes other DNA sequences encoding the same CDR3. This chain links TRBV6-5 with TRBJ2-7, with 13 bases that match TRBD2. This CDR3 spans 14 amino acids. Trimming cost V 5 bases and J 3 bases; bases outside gene matches: 1. CDR1 is MNHEY and CDR2 is SVGAGI in the germline V gene. The CDR3 nucleotides read TGTGCCAGCAGTCGGACTAGCGGGAGCTACGAGCAGTACTTC. It is translated as CASSRTSGSYEQYF.

The V and J genes are TRBV5-6 and TRBJ1-2; D gene unclear. The CDR3 runs to 11 residues. Germline CDR1 and CDR2: SGHDT and YYEEEE. The V end lost 4 bases, the J end lost 4 bases, and 5 bases lay between the germline ends. CDR3 sequence: CASSGSYGYTF. The CDR3 nucleotides are TGTGCCAGCAGCGGGTCCTATGGCTACACCTTC.